These 12 T cell receptor beta chains share one sample of origin, sequenced in a study of blood T cell repertoires in COVID-19. Sequenced by immunoSEQ multiplex PCR; TCRdb stores in-frame clones only, minus some. Of roughly 410,000 clones in the sample, around 89% are singletons; the top ten hold roughly 1.2%. The sequenced material came from peripheral blood. These TCRs come from a man aged 35 to 55 with acute or convalescent COVID-19.

J is TRBJ2-1 and V is TRBV4-1; TRBD1 matches at 7 bases. V lost 6 bases and J lost 4; bases outside the gene matches: 12. This CDR3 spans 16 amino acids. The germline V gene encodes CDR1 MGHRA and CDR2 YSYEKL. Here the CDR3 DNA reads TGCGCCAGCAGTCGAATGACAGGGAAGCAGTACAATGAGCAGTTCTTC. Encoded protein: CASSRMTGKQYNEQFF.

V and J are TRBV3-1 (or the pseudogene TRBV3-2) and TRBJ1-3; D unresolved. V shed 2 bases and J shed 0 bases, with 8 bases lying between them. Germline V gene data show CDR1 as LGHDT and CDR2 as YNNKEL (reference sequence). The CDR3 covers 15 residues. CDR3 loop: CASSQRRASGNTIYF. CDR3 coding DNA: TGTGCCAGCAGCCAACGGCGGGCCTCTGGAAACACCATATATTTT.

The chain's CDR3 is CASSIMWGDYGYTF. The CDR3 DNA follows: TGTGCCAGTAGTATTATGTGGGGCGACTATGGCTACACCTTC. V usage is TRBV19 and J usage is TRBJ1-2, with a tentative D call TRBD1 (5 bases). The CDR3 loop spans 14 amino acids. Germline CDR1 LNHDA, CDR2 SQIVND (reference sequence). Trimming removed 3 bases at V and 3 bases at J, with 11 bases between.

The rearrangement links TRBV3-1 (or the pseudogene TRBV3-2) to TRBJ1-2; D is uncertain. Germline V gene lookup returns CDR1 LGHDT and CDR2 YNNKEL (reference sequence). CDR3 length equals 16 residues. V was clipped by 0 bases and J by 1 base, with 12 bases between them. As DNA, the CDR3 is TGTGCCAGCAGCCAAGAGTCAGGACTGCTTAACTATGGCTACACCTTC. It specifies CASSQESGLLNYGYTF.

V gene TRBV19 combines with J gene TRBJ1-5; D unresolved. The germline V gene encodes CDR1 LNHDA and CDR2 SQIVND (reference sequence). Trimming pared 5 bases from V and 11 bases from J, leaving 13 bases between. This CDR3 comprises 12 residues. CDR3 amino acids: CASSAGVSTQHF. The CDR3, as DNA: TGTGCCAGTAGTGCCGGGGTCAGTACCCAGCATTTT. The whole variable domain, remainder taken from reference TRBV19 and TRBJ1-5, is DGGITQSPKYLFRKEGQNVTLSCEQNLNHDAMYWYRQDPGQGLRLIYYSQIVNDFQKGDIAEGYSVSREKKESFPLTVTSAQKNPTAFYLCASSAGVSTQHFGDGTRLSIL.

CDR3 region: CASSETRGGYTF. The CDR3 bases are TGTGCCAGCAGCGAAACAAGGGGAGGCTACACCTTC. V gene TRBV14 combines with J gene TRBJ1-2, with a weak D call TRBD1 (5 bases). V was cut by 5 bases and J by 8 bases, with 12 bases left in between. The CDR3 spans 12 residues. Germline V gives CDR1 SGHDN, CDR2 FVKESK. Supplemented by reference TRBV14 and TRBJ1-2, the full variable domain reads EAGVTQFPSHSVIEKGQTVTLRCDPISGHDNLYWYRRVMGKEIKFLLHFVKESKQDESGMPNNRFLAERTGGTYSTLKVQPAELEDSGVYFCASSETRGGYTFGSGTRLTVV.

This clone appeared once. V and J are TRBV5-4 and TRBJ1-3; no clear D. Trimming shortened V by 4 bases and J by 4 bases, and 9 bases separated the two germline ends. CDR3 length: 13 amino acids. Looked up from germline, CDR1 is SGHNT and CDR2 is YYREEE (reference sequence). The CDR3 DNA reads TGTGCCAGCAGCCCCCCCGCGGGAAACACCATATATTTT. Protein product: CASSPPAGNTIYF.

The chain combines TRBV9 with TRBJ1-3, with TRBD1 identical over 7 bases. CDR3 length equals 15 residues. V gave up 4 bases and J gave up 2 bases; unmatched junction bases: 6. CDR1 and CDR2 (germline): SGDLS, YYNGEE. The CDR3 spells CASSPPTGTGNTIYF. The CDR3 DNA is TGTGCCAGCAGCCCTCCGACAGGGACTGGAAACACCATATATTTT.

This clone turned up a few times. J is TRBJ2-3 and V is TRBV28; 9 bases match TRBD1. V dropped 7 bases and J dropped 2; count of bases not matched to a gene: 25. CDR1 is MDHEN, CDR2 SYDVKM, per germline. The CDR3 totals 21 residues. The CDR3: CASTQTWTGVMSLRATDTQYF. In nucleotides, the CDR3 is TGTGCCAGCACTCAGACGTGGACAGGGGTGATGTCTTTGCGGGCCACAGATACGCAGTATTTT.

The rearrangement joins TRBV28 to TRBJ2-7; no clear D. There are 12 residues in the CDR3. CDR1 is MDHEN, CDR2 SYDVKM, per germline. Trimming took off 5 bases at V and 4 bases at J, with 9 bases between the two ends. In nucleotides, the CDR3 is TGTGCCAGCAGTCCGCCCGGGTACGAGCAGTACTTC. Amino acids: CASSPPGYEQYF.

CDR3 region: CASSTRAGAGYTF. CDR3 DNA: TGTGCCAGCAGCACTAGGGCAGGCGCCGGCTACACCTTC. The chain carries TRBV7-6 and TRBJ1-2; D not certain. The germline V gene has CDR1 SGHVS and CDR2 FNYEAQ. V was shortened by 5 bases and J by 8 bases, with 15 bases between the two germline ends. The CDR3 length is 13 residues.

Comment on this clone: Different DNA sequences within this sample yield the same CDR3. The V call is TRBV20-1, the J call TRBJ2-7; unclear D gene. CDR3 length: 10 residues. CDR1 is DFQATT, CDR2 SNEGSKA, per germline (reference sequence). The V and J ends lost 3 bases and 6 bases respectively, with 6 bases between them. The CDR3 bases are TGCAGTGCTAGCCTTCGCGAGCAGTACTTC. It encodes CSASLREQYF.